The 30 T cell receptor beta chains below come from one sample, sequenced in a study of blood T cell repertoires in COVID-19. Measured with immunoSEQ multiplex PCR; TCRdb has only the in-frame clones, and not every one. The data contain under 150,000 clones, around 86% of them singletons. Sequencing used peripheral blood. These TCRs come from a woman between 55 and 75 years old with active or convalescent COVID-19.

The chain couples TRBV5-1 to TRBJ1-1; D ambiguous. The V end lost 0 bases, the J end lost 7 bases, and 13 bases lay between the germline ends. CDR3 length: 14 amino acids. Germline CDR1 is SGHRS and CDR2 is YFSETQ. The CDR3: CASSLDLVADEAFF. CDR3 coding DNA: TGCGCCAGCAGCTTGGATCTCGTCGCGGATGAAGCTTTCTTT.

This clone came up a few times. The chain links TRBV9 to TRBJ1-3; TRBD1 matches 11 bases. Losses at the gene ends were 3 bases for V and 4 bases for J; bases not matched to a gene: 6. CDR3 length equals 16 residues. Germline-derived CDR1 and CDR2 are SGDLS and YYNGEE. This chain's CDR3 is CASSGGQGAKGNTIYF. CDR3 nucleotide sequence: TGTGCCAGCAGCGGTGGACAGGGGGCGAAAGGAAACACCATATATTTT.

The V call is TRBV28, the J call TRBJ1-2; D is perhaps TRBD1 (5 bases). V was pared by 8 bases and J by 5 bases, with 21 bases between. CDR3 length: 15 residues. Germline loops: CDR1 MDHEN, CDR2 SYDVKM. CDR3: CASGGVWGSTYGYTF. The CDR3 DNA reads TGTGCCAGCGGGGGGGTGTGGGGTTCTACTTATGGCTACACCTTC.

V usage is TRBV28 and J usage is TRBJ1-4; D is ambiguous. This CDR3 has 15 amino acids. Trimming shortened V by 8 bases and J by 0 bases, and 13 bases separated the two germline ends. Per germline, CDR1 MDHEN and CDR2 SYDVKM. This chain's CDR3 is CASGKGRATNEKLFF. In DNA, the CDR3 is TGTGCCAGCGGAAAAGGGCGGGCAACTAATGAAAAACTGTTTTTT.

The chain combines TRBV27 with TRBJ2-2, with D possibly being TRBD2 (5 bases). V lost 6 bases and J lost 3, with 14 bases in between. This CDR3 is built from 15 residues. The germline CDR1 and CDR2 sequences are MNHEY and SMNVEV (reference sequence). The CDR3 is CASRWTPGDTGELFF. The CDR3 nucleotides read TGTGCCAGCAGATGGACTCCCGGGGACACCGGGGAGCTGTTTTTT.

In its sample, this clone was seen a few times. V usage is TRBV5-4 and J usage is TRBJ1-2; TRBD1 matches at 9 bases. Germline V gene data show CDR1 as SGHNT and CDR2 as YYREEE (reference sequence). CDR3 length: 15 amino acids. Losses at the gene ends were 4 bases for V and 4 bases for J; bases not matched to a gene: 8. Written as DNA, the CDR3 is TGTGCCAGCAGCCGGGGGGGACAGGGCGGCTATGGCTACACCTTC. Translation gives CASSRGGQGGYGYTF.

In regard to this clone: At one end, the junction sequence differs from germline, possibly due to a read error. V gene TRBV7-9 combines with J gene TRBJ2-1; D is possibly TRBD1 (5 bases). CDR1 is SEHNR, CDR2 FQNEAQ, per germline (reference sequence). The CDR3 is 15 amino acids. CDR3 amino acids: CASSPYQGSSNEQFF. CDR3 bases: TGTGCCAGCAGCCCCTACCAGGGATCCTCCAATGAGCAGTTCTTC. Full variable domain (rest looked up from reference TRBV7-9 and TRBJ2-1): DTGVSQNPRHKITKRGQNVTFRCDPISEHNRLYWYRQTLGQGPEFLTYFQNEAQLEKSRLLSDRFSAERPKGSFSTLEIQRTEQGDSAMYLCASSPYQGSSNEQFFGPGTRLTVL.

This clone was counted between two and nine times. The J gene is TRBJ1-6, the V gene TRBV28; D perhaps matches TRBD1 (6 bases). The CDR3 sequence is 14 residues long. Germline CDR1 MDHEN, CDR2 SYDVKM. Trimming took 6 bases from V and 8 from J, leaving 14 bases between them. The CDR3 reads CASSPGGAHSPLHF. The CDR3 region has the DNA TGTGCCAGCAGCCCGGGGGGGGCGCATTCACCCCTCCACTTT.

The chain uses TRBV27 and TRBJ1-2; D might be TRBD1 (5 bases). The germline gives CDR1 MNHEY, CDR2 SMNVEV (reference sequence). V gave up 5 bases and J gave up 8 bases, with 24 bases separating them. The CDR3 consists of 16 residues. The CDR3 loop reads CASSPQGGDEVYGYTF. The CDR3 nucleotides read TGTGCCAGCAGTCCCCAAGGAGGGGACGAAGTGTACGGCTACACCTTC.

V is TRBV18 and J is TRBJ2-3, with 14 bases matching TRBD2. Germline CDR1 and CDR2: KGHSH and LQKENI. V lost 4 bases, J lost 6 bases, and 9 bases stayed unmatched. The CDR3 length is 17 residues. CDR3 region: CASSQTTSGGALDTQYF. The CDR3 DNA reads TGTGCCAGCTCACAAACGACTAGCGGGGGGGCCTTGGATACGCAGTATTTT. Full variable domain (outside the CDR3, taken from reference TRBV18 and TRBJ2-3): NAGVMQNPRHLVRRRGQEARLRCSPMKGHSHVYWYRQLPEEGLKFMVYLQKENIIDESGMPKERFSAEFPKEGPSILRIQQVVRGDSAAYFCASSQTTSGGALDTQYFGPGTRLTVL.

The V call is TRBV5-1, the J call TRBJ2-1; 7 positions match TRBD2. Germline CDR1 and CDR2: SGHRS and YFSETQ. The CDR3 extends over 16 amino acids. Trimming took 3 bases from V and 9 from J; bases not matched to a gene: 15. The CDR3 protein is CASSSSRTTGGTEQFF. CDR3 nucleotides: TGCGCCAGCAGCTCCTCCCGTACGACGGGGGGAACTGAGCAGTTCTTC. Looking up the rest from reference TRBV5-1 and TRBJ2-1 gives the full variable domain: KAGVTQTPRYLIKTRGQQVTLSCSPISGHRSVSWYQQTPGQGLQFLFEYFSETQRNKGNFPGRFSGRQFSNSRSEMNVSTLELGDSALYLCASSSSRTTGGTEQFFGPGTRLTVL.

CDR3 coding DNA: TGTGCCATCAGTGAAGTCACGGACAGGGGGTTCTTCATGAACACTGAAGCTTTCTTT. The encoded protein is CAISEVTDRGFFMNTEAFF. The V and J genes are TRBV10-3 and TRBJ1-1; 10 positions agree with TRBD1. Germline CDR1 reads ENHRY; CDR2 reads SYGVKD. Losses at the gene ends were 3 bases for V and 0 bases for J; bases not matched to a gene: 13. The CDR3 runs to 19 residues.

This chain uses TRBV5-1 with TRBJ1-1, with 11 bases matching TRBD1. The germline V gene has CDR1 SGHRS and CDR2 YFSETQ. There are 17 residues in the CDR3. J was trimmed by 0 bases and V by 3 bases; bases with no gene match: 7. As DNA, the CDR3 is TGCGCCAGCAGCTCCTACCGGACAGGGGGCCTGAACACTGAAGCTTTCTTT. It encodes CASSSYRTGGLNTEAFF.

Here the CDR3 DNA reads TGTGCCAGCAGCTTGTTGGCAGGGGGCAACTATGGCTACACCTTC. This codes for CASSLLAGGNYGYTF. The genes are TRBV5-6 and TRBJ1-2; 8 bases are shared with TRBD1. V lost 1 base and J lost 2; bases outside the gene matches: 4. The CDR3 is made up of 15 amino acids. In germline, CDR1 is SGHDT, CDR2 YYEEEE.

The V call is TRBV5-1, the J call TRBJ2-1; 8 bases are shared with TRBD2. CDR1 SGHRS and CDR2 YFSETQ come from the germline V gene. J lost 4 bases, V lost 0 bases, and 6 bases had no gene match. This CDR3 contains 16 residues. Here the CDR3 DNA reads TGCGCCAGCAGCTTGGCGTCCGGACTAGCTTACAATGAGCAGTTCTTC. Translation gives CASSLASGLAYNEQFF.

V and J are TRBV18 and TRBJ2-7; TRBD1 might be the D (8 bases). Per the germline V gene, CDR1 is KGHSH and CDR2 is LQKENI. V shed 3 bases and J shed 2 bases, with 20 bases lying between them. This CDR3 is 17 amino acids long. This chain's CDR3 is CASSPGRDRTSPYEQYF. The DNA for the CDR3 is TGTGCCAGCTCACCGGGGAGGGACAGGACAAGTCCCTACGAGCAGTACTTC.

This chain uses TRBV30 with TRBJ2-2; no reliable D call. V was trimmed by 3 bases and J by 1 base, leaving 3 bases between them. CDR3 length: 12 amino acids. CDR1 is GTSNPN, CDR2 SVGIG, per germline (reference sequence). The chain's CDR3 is CAWRRNTGELFF. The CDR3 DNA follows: TGTGCCTGGAGGAGGAACACCGGGGAGCTGTTTTTT.

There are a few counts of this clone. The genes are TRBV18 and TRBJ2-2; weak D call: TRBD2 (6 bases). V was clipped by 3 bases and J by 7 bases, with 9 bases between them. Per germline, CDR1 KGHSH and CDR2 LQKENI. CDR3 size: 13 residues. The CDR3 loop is CASSPEGSGELFF. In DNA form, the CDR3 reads TGTGCCAGCTCACCGGAGGGCAGCGGGGAGCTGTTTTTT. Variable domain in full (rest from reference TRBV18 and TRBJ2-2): NAGVMQNPRHLVRRRGQEARLRCSPMKGHSHVYWYRQLPEEGLKFMVYLQKENIIDESGMPKERFSAEFPKEGPSILRIQQVVRGDSAAYFCASSPEGSGELFFGEGSRLTVL.

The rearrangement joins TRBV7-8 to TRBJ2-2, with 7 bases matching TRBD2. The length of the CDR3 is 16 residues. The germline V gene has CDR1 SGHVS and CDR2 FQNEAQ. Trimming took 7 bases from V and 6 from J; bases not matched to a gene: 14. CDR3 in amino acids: CASNGGSGIQPGELFF. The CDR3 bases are TGTGCCAGCAACGGGGGGTCAGGGATACAGCCCGGGGAGCTGTTTTTT.

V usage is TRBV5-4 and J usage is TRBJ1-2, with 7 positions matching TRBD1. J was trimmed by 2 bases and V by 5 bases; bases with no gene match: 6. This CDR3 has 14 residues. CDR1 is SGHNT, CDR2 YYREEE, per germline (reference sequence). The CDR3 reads CASSSGQANYGYTF. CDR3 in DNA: TGTGCCAGCAGTTCCGGACAGGCGAACTATGGCTACACCTTC.

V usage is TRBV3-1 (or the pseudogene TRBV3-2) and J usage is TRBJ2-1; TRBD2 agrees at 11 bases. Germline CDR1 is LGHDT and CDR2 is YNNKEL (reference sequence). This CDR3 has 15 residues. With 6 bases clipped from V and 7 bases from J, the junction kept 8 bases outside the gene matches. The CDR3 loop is CASRGTSGSVNEQFF. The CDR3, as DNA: TGTGCCAGCAGGGGAACTAGCGGGAGTGTAAATGAGCAGTTCTTC.

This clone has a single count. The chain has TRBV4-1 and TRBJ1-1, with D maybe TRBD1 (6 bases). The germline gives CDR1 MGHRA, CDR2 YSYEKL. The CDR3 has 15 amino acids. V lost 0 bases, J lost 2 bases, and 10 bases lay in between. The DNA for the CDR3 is TGCGCCAGCAGCCAAGAACAGGGTGTCAACACTGAAGCTTTCTTT. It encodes CASSQEQGVNTEAFF.

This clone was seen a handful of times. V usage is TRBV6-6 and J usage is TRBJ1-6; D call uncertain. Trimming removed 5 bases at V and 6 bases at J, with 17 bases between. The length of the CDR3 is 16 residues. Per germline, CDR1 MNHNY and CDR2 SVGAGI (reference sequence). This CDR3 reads CASSRAQSSGNSPLHF. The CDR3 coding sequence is TGTGCCAGCAGTCGAGCCCAGAGTTCGGGTAATTCACCCCTCCACTTT.

The CDR3 reads CASPPALDRVKGFDGYTF. The CDR3 bases are TGTGCCAGCCCGCCTGCCTTAGACAGGGTCAAAGGCTTTGACGGCTACACCTTC. The V and J genes are TRBV2 and TRBJ1-2; TRBD1 aligns across 7 bases. Trimming cost V 8 bases and J 8 bases; bases outside gene matches: 26. CDR3 length equals 18 residues. Per the germline V gene, CDR1 is SNHLY and CDR2 is FYNNEI.

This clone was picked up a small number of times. The CDR3: CASSLYRGGSGGYTF. The CDR3 coding sequence is TGTGCCAGCAGCTTGTACAGGGGAGGTAGCGGTGGCTACACCTTC. This chain uses TRBV13 with TRBJ1-2; 7 bases map to TRBD1. The V gene end was trimmed by 3 bases and the J gene end by 7 bases; junction bases not matched to a gene: 11. Germline values: CDR1 PRHDT, CDR2 FYEKMQ (reference sequence). The CDR3 has 15 residues.

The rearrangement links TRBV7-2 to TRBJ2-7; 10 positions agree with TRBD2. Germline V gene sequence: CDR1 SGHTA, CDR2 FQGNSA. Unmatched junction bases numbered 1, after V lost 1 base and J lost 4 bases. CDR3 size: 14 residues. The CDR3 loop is CASSLVAGGYEQYF. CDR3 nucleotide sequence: TGTGCCAGCAGCTTAGTAGCGGGAGGTTACGAGCAGTACTTC.

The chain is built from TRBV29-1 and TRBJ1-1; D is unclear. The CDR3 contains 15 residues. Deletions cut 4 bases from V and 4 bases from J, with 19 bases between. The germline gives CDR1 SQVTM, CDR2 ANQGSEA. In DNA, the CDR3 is TGCAGCGTTGTTAGGTCTGGCGGGGTGGGCACTGAAGCTTTCTTT. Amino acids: CSVVRSGGVGTEAFF.

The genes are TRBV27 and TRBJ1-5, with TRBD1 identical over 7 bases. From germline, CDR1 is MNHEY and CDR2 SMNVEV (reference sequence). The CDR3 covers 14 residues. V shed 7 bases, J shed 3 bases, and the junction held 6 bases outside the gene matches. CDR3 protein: CASKRGGPNQPQHF. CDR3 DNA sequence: TGTGCCAGCAAAAGAGGGGGCCCCAATCAGCCCCAGCATTTT.

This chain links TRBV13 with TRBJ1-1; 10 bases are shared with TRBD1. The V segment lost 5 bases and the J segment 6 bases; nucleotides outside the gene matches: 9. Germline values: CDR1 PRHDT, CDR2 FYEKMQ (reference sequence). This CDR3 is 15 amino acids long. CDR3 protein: CASSPMGTGVAEAFF. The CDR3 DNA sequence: TGTGCCAGCAGCCCCATGGGGACAGGGGTGGCTGAAGCTTTCTTT.

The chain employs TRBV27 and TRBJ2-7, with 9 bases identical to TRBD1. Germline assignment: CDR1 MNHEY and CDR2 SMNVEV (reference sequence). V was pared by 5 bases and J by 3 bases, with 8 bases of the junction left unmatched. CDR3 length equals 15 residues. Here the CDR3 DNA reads TGTGCCAGCAGTAACCTGGGACAGGGCTTCTACGAGCAGTACGTC. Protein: CASSNLGQGFYEQYV.